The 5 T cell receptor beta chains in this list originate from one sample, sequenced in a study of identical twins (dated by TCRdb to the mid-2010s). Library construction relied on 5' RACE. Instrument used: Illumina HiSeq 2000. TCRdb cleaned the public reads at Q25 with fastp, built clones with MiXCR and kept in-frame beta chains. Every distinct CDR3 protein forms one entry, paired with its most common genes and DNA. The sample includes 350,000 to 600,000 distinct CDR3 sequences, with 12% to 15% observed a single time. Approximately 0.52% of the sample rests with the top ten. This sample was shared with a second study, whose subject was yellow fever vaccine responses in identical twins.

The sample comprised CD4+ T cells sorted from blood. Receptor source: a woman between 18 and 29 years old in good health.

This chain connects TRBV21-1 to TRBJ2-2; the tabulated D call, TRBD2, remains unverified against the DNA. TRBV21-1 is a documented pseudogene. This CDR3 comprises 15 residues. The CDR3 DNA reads TGTGCCAGCAGCGACCGGGACTTCAACACCGGGGAGCTGTTTTTT. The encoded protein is CASSDRDFNTGELFF.

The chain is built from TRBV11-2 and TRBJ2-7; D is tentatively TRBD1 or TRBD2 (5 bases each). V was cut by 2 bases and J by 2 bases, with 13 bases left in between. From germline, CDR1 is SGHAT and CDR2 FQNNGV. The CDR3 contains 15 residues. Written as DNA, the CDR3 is TGTGCCAGCAGCTTACCGGGACCTTCTCCCTACGAGCAGTACTTC. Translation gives CASSLPGPSPYEQYF.

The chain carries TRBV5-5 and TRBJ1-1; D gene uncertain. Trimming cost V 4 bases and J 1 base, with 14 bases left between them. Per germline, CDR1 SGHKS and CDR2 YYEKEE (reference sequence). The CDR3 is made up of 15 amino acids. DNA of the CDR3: TGTGCCAGCAGCCCGAACCCGTTGGGGAACACTGAAGCTTTCTTT. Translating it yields CASSPNPLGNTEAFF.

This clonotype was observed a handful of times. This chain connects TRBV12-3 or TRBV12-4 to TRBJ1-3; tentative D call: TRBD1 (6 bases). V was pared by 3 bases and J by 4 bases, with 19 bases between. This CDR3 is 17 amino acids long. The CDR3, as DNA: TGTGCCAGCAGTTTTGACGGCCGGGGGGGCTTAGGAAACACCATATATTTT. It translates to CASSFDGRGGLGNTIYF.

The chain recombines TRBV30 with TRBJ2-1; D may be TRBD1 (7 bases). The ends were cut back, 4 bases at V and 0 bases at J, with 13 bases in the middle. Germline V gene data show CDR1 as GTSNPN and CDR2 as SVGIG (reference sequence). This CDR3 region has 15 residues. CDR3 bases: TGTGCCTGGATAGGGGGCGGGGCCTCCTACAATGAGCAGTTCTTC. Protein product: CAWIGGGASYNEQFF.